This record covers a single T cell receptor beta chain. The antigen remains unidentified. Prepared libraries of TCR beta cDNA carried unique molecular identifiers. From the PCR reads, TCRdb called clonotypes with MiXCR, one entry per CDR3 protein. The top ten clones hold approximately 10% of a sample with approximately 630,000 distinct CDR3 sequences, around 64% of them seen once. Germline V gene lookup returns CDR1 SGHRS and CDR2 YFSETQ. V shed 0 bases and J 3 bases; nucleotides not matched to a gene: 5. CDR3 length: 18 residues. The data stem from a study of post-analysis software for immune sequencing data. Study-wide points: There were roughly 5 TRBV segments more frequent in patients than controls, and TRBV5-6, TRBV5-1 and TRBV20-1 were among them.

The sequence was obtained from a girl aged 2-9 years with multiple sclerosis. Sequencing was done on a sample of blood. J is TRBJ2-6 and V is TRBV5-1; TRBD1 matches at 11 bases. The CDR3 protein is CASSLEGQGAGGANVLTF. As DNA, the CDR3 is TGCGCCAGCAGCTTGGAAGGACAGGGGGCGGGTGGGGCCAACGTCCTGACTTTC.